This TCR beta chain was documented in a study of cytomegalovirus exposure and HLA in healthy donors. Across the whole study: In a later analysis, the roughly 120 validation repertoires were reported to have used the same platform as the approximately 690 first-cohort repertoires.

As for this clone: What it recognizes is unknown.

Produced via immunoSEQ multiplex PCR; TCRdb's table is partial and in-frame only. The sample lists some 150,000 clones; around 90% were seen once. Study outcomes and limitations: TCR beta chains numbering more than 150 were designated cytomegalovirus-associated. CMV antigen specificity was confirmed in vitro for three CMV-associated chains.

The CDR3 length is 16 residues. Germline V gene lookup returns CDR1 MNHEY and CDR2 SVGAGI. V gave up 0 bases and J gave up 1 base, with 13 bases separating them. This chain connects TRBV6-5 to TRBJ2-7; D unresolved. Specimen: PBMCs. This TCR was sampled from a woman younger than 30 in good health and CMV-seropositive. CDR3 sequence (DNA): TGTGCCAGCAGTTACTCGTACGAGGTGGTTTCCTACGAGCAGTACTTC. This gives the protein CASSYSYEVVSYEQYF.